Following are 24 T cell receptor beta chains from one sample sequenced in a study of identical twins. TCRdb called the 5' RACE reads again in MiXCR, with one record for every CDR3 protein. The sample has fewer than 500,000 distinct CDR3 sequences; more than 20% are singletons. These data were likewise used in another study, on T cells expressing NK-cell markers.

Sequencing input: CD4+ T cells sorted from blood. These receptors came from a woman under 30 in good health.

The V call is TRBV29-1, the J call TRBJ2-7; 7 nucleotides line up with TRBD1. Germline V gene lookup returns CDR1 SQVTM and CDR2 ANQGSEA. The V gene end was trimmed by 7 bases and the J gene end by 4 bases; junction bases not matched to a gene: 13. The CDR3 runs to 14 residues. As DNA, the CDR3 is TGCAGCGCCCTGACAGGGAACGGGTTTTACGAGCAGTACTTC. Its translation: CSALTGNGFYEQYF.

The rearrangement links TRBV19 to TRBJ2-3, with D tentatively TRBD2 (7 bases). Looked up from germline, CDR1 is LNHDA and CDR2 is SQIVND (reference sequence). V dropped 1 base and J dropped 5 bases, with 16 bases sitting between them. The CDR3 is 16 residues long. CDR3 loop: CASSIGGGGRKDTQYF. Here the CDR3 DNA reads TGTGCCAGTAGTATAGGAGGCGGGGGCCGTAAAGATACGCAGTATTTT. Using reference TRBV19 and TRBJ2-3 for the parts outside the CDR3, the full variable domain is DGGITQSPKYLFRKEGQNVTLSCEQNLNHDAMYWYRQDPGQGLRLIYYSQIVNDFQKGDIAEGYSVSREKKESFPLTVTSAQKNPTAFYLCASSIGGGGRKDTQYFGPGTRLTVL.

The rearrangement joins TRBV9 to TRBJ2-1; tentatively, D is TRBD1 (6 bases). The germline V gene has CDR1 SGDLS and CDR2 YYNGEE. This CDR3 is built from 15 residues. Trimming pared 2 bases from V and 8 bases from J, leaving 17 bases between. CDR3 in DNA: TGTGCCAGCAGCGTTTCTGGGGGCCTTCTGGATGAGCAGTTCTTC. Translation gives CASSVSGGLLDEQFF.

This clonotype has a count of ten or more. CDR3 amino acids: CAISESWGLAGESSYNEQFF. Here the CDR3 DNA reads TGTGCCATCAGTGAGTCGTGGGGACTAGCGGGGGAAAGCTCCTACAATGAGCAGTTCTTC. The chain employs TRBV10-3 and TRBJ2-1, with TRBD2 matching 14 bases. Germline lookup yields CDR1 ENHRY and CDR2 SYGVKD. V was clipped by 0 bases and J by 0 bases; unmatched bases: 7. The CDR3 sequence is 20 residues long.

The chain uses TRBV14 and TRBJ1-1; D is uncertain. The CDR3 covers 13 residues. Germline values: CDR1 SGHDN, CDR2 FVKESK. Trimming stripped 4 bases from V and 4 bases from J, with 10 bases between. For the CDR3, the DNA is TGTGCCAGCAGCCGTTCAGTCTCCACTGAAGCTTTCTTT. Protein: CASSRSVSTEAFF.

This clonotype was observed a few times. The CDR3 region is CASSLAQLRGSTDTQYF. The CDR3 coding sequence is TGTGCCAGCAGCCTGGCCCAACTCAGGGGTAGCACAGATACGCAGTATTTT. This chain joins TRBV11-3 and TRBJ2-3; a possible D gene is TRBD1 (6 bases). The V end lost 5 bases, the J end lost 0 bases, and 18 bases lay between the germline ends. CDR1 SGHNT and CDR2 YENEEA come from the germline V gene. The CDR3 has 17 residues.

This sequence joins TRBV10-3 and TRBJ2-5; 13 nucleotides align to TRBD2. The CDR3 is 15 amino acids. Trimming removed 6 bases from V and 5 bases from J; junction bases left unmatched: 6. Germline V gene data show CDR1 as ENHRY and CDR2 as SYGVKD. The CDR3 sequence: CAISRGLAGVETQYF. CDR3 sequence (DNA): TGTGCCATCAGCCGCGGACTAGCGGGAGTGGAGACCCAGTACTTC.

There are a few counts of this clonotype. The chain joins TRBV11-3 to TRBJ2-1; 8 bases line up with TRBD1. The CDR3 consists of 16 residues. Germline lookup yields CDR1 SGHNT and CDR2 YENEEA. J lost 7 bases, V lost 2 bases, and 10 bases had no gene match. The CDR3: CASSLPGQGARNEQFF. For the CDR3, the DNA is TGTGCCAGCAGCTTACCCGGCCAGGGGGCGCGGAATGAGCAGTTCTTC.

This clonotype was picked up a small number of times. The rearrangement links TRBV7-9 to TRBJ2-1; 9 positions agree with TRBD2. The trim removed 3 bases at V and 8 bases at J, leaving 11 bases unmatched. Germline V lookup: CDR1 SEHNR, CDR2 FQNEAQ (reference sequence). CDR3 length equals 16 residues. The CDR3 sequence is CASSFRGRGGLYEQFF. Here the CDR3 DNA reads TGTGCCAGCAGCTTTAGGGGGCGGGGGGGCCTCTATGAGCAGTTCTTC.

The CDR3 DNA reads TGCAGTGCTAGGGTCGGACAGGTGAACACTGAAGCTTTCTTT. Encoded protein: CSARVGQVNTEAFF. The J gene is TRBJ1-1, the V gene TRBV20-1; TRBD1 matches at 7 bases. The CDR3 extends over 14 amino acids. V dropped 3 bases and J dropped 0; count of bases not matched to a gene: 4. Germline CDR1 is DFQATT and CDR2 is SNEGSKA (reference sequence).

V is TRBV20-1 and J is TRBJ1-3, with D perhaps matching TRBD1 (5 bases). The CDR3 has 13 residues. Germline V CDR1 and CDR2: DFQATT, SNEGSKA (reference sequence). With 5 bases removed from V and 4 bases from J, the gap between germline ends came to 12 bases. The CDR3 sequence: CSAQWGDGNTIYF. CDR3 DNA sequence: TGCAGTGCTCAGTGGGGGGACGGAAACACCATATATTTT.

This chain uses TRBV10-3 with TRBJ2-3; D gene unclear. Trimming pared 4 bases from V and 4 bases from J, leaving 9 bases between. The CDR3 is made up of 13 amino acids. The germline V gene has CDR1 ENHRY and CDR2 SYGVKD. CDR3 in DNA: TGTGCCATCAGTGCCCATGGGTCAGATACGCAGTATTTT. Encoded protein: CAISAHGSDTQYF.

The rearrangement joins TRBV5-5 to TRBJ1-1; 9 bases line up with TRBD1. Germline trimming cut 4 bases from V and 1 base from J; bases unmatched to any gene: 5. Germline CDR1 reads SGHKS; CDR2 reads YYEKEE (reference sequence). This CDR3 has 15 residues. CDR3 protein: CASSVRDRANTEAFF. The CDR3 DNA sequence: TGTGCCAGCAGCGTCCGGGACAGGGCGAACACTGAAGCTTTCTTT.

The chain couples TRBV20-1 to TRBJ2-3; a weak D match, TRBD2 (5 bases). Trimming stripped 5 bases from V and 2 bases from J, with 17 bases between. The CDR3 has 15 amino acids. Germline V CDR1 and CDR2: DFQATT, SNEGSKA (reference sequence). DNA for the CDR3: TGCAGTGCTGACCCGCTACTAGAGAACACAGATACGCAGTATTTT. Amino acid sequence: CSADPLLENTDTQYF.

Only a few counts were recorded for this clonotype. The chain uses TRBV12-3 or TRBV12-4 and TRBJ2-1; 10 bases match TRBD2. The CDR3 has 15 amino acids. V gave up 3 bases and J gave up 5 bases; unmatched junction bases: 4. The DNA for the CDR3 is TGTGCCAGCAGTTTGGGGACTAGCGTTAACAATGAGCAGTTCTTC. Translated: CASSLGTSVNNEQFF.

This clonotype was recorded a few times. The V call is TRBV20-1, the J call TRBJ2-1, with 14 bases aligning to TRBD2. Trimming cost V 6 bases and J 4 bases; bases outside gene matches: 11. Germline assignment: CDR1 DFQATT and CDR2 SNEGSKA (reference sequence). The CDR3 loop spans 17 amino acids. The CDR3 loop is CSALPGTSGSGYNEQFF. CDR3 coding DNA: TGCAGTGCCCTACCGGGGACTAGCGGGAGTGGTTACAATGAGCAGTTCTTC.

This clonotype came up a few times. The genes are TRBV5-1 and TRBJ2-2, with TRBD1 matching over 7 bases. After removal of 5 bases from V and 3 bases from J, the junction contained 7 bases not matched to a gene. Germline lookup yields CDR1 SGHRS and CDR2 YFSETQ. The length of the CDR3 is 15 residues. The CDR3 region is CASRAGQADTGELFF. The CDR3 DNA reads as TGCGCCAGCAGGGCCGGACAGGCCGACACCGGGGAGCTGTTTTTT.

The chain is built from TRBV20-1 and TRBJ2-2; 13 nucleotides match TRBD2. Germline V gene data show CDR1 as DFQATT and CDR2 as SNEGSKA (reference sequence). CDR3 size: 18 residues. The J segment lost 1 base and the V segment lost 0 bases, leaving 5 bases of the junction unmatched. CDR3 nucleotides: TGCAGTGCTAGAGATCTGCGACTAGCGGGGGGGAACACCGGGGAGCTGTTTTTT. Residues: CSARDLRLAGGNTGELFF.

The gene calls are TRBV27 and TRBJ1-1, with 7 bases identical to TRBD1. J was trimmed by 5 bases and V by 5 bases; bases with no gene match: 2. This CDR3 region has 12 residues. CDR1 and CDR2 from the germline V gene are MNHEY and SMNVEV (reference sequence). The CDR3 sequence is CASSNRGTEAFF. The CDR3 DNA follows: TGTGCCAGCAGTAACAGGGGAACTGAAGCTTTCTTT.

This chain connects TRBV5-1 to TRBJ1-4; TRBD1 agrees at 7 bases. The CDR3 runs to 14 residues. V gave up 3 bases and J gave up 3 bases; unmatched junction bases: 2. CDR1 SGHRS and CDR2 YFSETQ come from the germline V gene. CDR3: CASSSTGSNEKLFF. CDR3 DNA sequence: TGCGCCAGCAGCTCGACAGGGTCTAATGAAAAACTGTTTTTT.

The rearrangement links TRBV15 to TRBJ2-3; TRBD2 matches 13 bases. J gave up 4 bases and V 3 bases, and 10 bases lay outside the gene matches. This CDR3 is 18 amino acids long. Germline V CDR1 and CDR2: LNHNV, YYDKDF (reference sequence). CDR3 region: CATSRVATGTSGADTQYF. The CDR3 DNA reads TGTGCCACCAGCAGGGTCGCTACCGGGACTAGCGGGGCAGATACGCAGTATTTT.

The table lists this clonotype with a few counts. This chain links TRBV4-3 with TRBJ2-7; D is unclear. The CDR3 is made up of 10 amino acids. Germline assignment: CDR1 LGHNA and CDR2 YSLEER. Trimming cost V 8 bases and J 4 bases, with 6 bases left between them. CDR3 sequence: CASLRYEQYF. For the CDR3, the DNA is TGCGCCAGCCTAAGGTACGAGCAGTACTTC.

The chain has TRBV10-3 and TRBJ2-1; 10 nucleotides match TRBD2. The CDR3 loop spans 14 amino acids. The germline CDR1 and CDR2 sequences are ENHRY and SYGVKD. The J segment lost 9 bases and the V segment lost 6 bases, leaving 8 bases of the junction unmatched. In nucleotides, the CDR3 is TGTGCCATCAGGGCCAGCGGGGGGGCCGGTGAGCAGTTCTTC. Translation gives CAIRASGGAGEQFF.

This clonotype has more than one count but fewer than ten. The chain has TRBV18 and TRBJ2-7; D not certain. The germline gives CDR1 KGHSH, CDR2 LQKENI. This CDR3 is built from 15 residues. V was cut by 2 bases and J by 0 bases, with 11 bases left in between. This chain's CDR3 is CASSPGDLSSYEQYF. The DNA for the CDR3 is TGTGCCAGCTCACCAGGGGATCTCAGCTCCTACGAGCAGTACTTC.